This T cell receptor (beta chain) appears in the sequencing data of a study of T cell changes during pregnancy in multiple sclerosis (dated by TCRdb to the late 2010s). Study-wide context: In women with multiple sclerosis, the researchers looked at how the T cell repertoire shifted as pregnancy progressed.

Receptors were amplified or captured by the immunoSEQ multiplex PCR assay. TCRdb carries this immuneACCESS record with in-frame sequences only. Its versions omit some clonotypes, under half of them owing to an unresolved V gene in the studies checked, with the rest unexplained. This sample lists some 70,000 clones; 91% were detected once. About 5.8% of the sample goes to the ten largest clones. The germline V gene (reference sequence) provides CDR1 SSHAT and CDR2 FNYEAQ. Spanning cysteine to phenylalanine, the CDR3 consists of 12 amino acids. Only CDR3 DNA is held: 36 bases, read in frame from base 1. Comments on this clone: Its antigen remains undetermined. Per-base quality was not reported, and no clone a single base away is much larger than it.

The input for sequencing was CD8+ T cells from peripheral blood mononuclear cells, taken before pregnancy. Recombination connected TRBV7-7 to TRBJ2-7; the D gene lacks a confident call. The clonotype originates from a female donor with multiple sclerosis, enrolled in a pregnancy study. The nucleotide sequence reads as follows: TGTGCTAGCCTAGAAGTATCCTACGAGCAGTACTTC. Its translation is CASLEVSYEQYF.